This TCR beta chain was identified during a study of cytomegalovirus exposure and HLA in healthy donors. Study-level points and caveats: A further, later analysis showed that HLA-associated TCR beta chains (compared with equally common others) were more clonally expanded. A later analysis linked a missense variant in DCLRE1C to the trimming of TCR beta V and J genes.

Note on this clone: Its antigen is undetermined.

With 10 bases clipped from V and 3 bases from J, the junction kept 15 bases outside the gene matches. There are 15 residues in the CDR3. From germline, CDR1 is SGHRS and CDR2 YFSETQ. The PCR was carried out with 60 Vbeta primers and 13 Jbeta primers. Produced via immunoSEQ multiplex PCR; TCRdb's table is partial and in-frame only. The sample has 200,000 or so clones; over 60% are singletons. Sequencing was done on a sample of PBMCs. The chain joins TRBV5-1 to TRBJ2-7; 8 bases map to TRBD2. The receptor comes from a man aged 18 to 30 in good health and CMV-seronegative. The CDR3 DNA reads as TGCGCCTCAAGGAGAGATGCGGGAGGCGACTACGAGCAGTACTTC. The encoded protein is CASRRDAGGDYEQYF.